Below, 10 T cell receptor beta chains from the same sample are listed, as sequenced in a study of spatial heterogeneity in lung cancer. Findings of the study overall: Tumoral mutation counts were tracked by counts of expanded intratumoral alpha and beta TCRs.

Time point noted: sample taken at primary tumor resection. Their specific antigens are unknown. TCRdb itself ran the 5' RACE reads through MiXCR, one entry per CDR3 protein. Of about 5,600 distinct CDR3 sequences in the sample, approximately 4.9% are singletons; the top ten hold approximately 20%. The sample was lung tumor tissue, taken at surgery. Source of these receptors: a male donor with early-stage non-small cell lung cancer.

The rearrangement uses TRBV7-2 and TRBJ2-3; TRBD1 aligns across 10 bases. The CDR3 spans 16 residues. V was pared by 5 bases and J by 1 base, with 6 bases of the junction left unmatched. The germline V gene encodes CDR1 SGHTA and CDR2 FQGNSA. CDR3 amino acids: CASSREGTGGTDTQYF. In DNA form, the CDR3 reads TGTGCCAGCAGCCGAGAGGGGACAGGGGGCACAGATACGCAGTATTTT.

This clonotype was found many times. In nucleotides, the CDR3 is TGTGCCAGCAGTAGCACGGGCCTTAGGGGTAGCACTGAAGCTTTCTTT. Translation: CASSSTGLRGSTEAFF. V usage is TRBV28 and J usage is TRBJ1-1, with a tentative D call TRBD1 (5 bases). Per the germline V gene, CDR1 is MDHEN and CDR2 is SYDVKM. The CDR3 contains 16 residues. V was pared by 5 bases and J by 4 bases, with 20 bases between.

DNA of the CDR3: TGTGCCAGTAGTATCCTCCGCGGCTCGTACAATGAGCAGTTCTTC. Protein product: CASSILRGSYNEQFF. The gene calls are TRBV19 and TRBJ2-1; no definite D call. Per the germline V gene, CDR1 is LNHDA and CDR2 is SQIVND (reference sequence). V was trimmed by 3 bases and J by 4 bases, leaving 13 bases between them. This CDR3 comprises 15 residues.

This clonotype was seen at least ten times. This rearrangement joins TRBV5-1 to TRBJ1-2; TRBD1 aligns across 12 bases. The germline V gene encodes CDR1 SGHRS and CDR2 YFSETQ. The CDR3 consists of 14 residues. Trimming removed 3 bases from V and 8 bases from J; junction bases left unmatched: 5. The CDR3 coding sequence is TGCGCCAGCAGCTCCGGGACAGGGGGCTTCGGCTACACCTTC. This sequence encodes CASSSGTGGFGYTF.

By share, this clonotype counts as medium-sized (0.01 to 0.1%). This chain connects TRBV12-3 or TRBV12-4 to TRBJ2-2, with D perhaps matching TRBD1 (5 bases). Trimming cost V 6 bases and J 1 base, with 12 bases left between them. The CDR3 spans 15 residues. The CDR3 spells CASSPWGGNTGELFF. Written as DNA, the CDR3 is TGTGCCAGCAGCCCCTGGGGCGGGAACACCGGGGAGCTGTTTTTT.

This clonotype has a count of ten or more. This chain connects TRBV20-1 to TRBJ2-7; D is unresolved. Germline loops: CDR1 DFQATT, CDR2 SNEGSKA (reference sequence). V shed 4 bases and J shed 0 bases, with 16 bases lying between them. This CDR3 comprises 15 residues. CDR3 nucleotide sequence: TGCAGTGCTATGAAAGGCCTTCTTTCCTCCTACGAGCAGTACTTC. The encoded protein is CSAMKGLLSSYEQYF.

In this sample, this clonotype turned up many times. This chain joins TRBV7-6 and TRBJ2-5; D gene uncertain. Looked up from germline, CDR1 is SGHVS and CDR2 is FNYEAQ. This CDR3 spans 11 amino acids. Trimming removed 5 bases from V and 7 bases from J, with 8 bases in between. This chain's CDR3 is CASSPQRTQYF. The DNA for the CDR3 is TGTGCCAGCAGCCCACAGAGGACCCAGTACTTC.

This clonotype was detected ten times or more. This chain uses TRBV4-3 with TRBJ1-5; 7 positions agree with TRBD1. The V gene's germline CDR1 is LGHNA and CDR2 YSLEER. The CDR3 totals 14 residues. V shed 4 bases and J 3 bases; nucleotides not matched to a gene: 3. The CDR3 region has the DNA TGCGCCAGCAGCCCAGGGACAGCCAATCAGCCCCAGCATTTT. Amino acids: CASSPGTANQPQHF.

By sample share, this clonotype is medium-sized (0.01 to 0.1%). The chain carries TRBV6-1 and TRBJ1-3; possible D gene TRBD1, 6 bases. Germline CDR1 and CDR2: MNHNS and SASEGT. CDR3 length equals 13 residues. Trimming shortened V by 5 bases and J by 4 bases, and 9 bases separated the two germline ends. CDR3 sequence (DNA): TGTGCCAGCAGTTACAGGGAAGGAAACACCATATATTTT. This encodes CASSYREGNTIYF.

The sample holds many counts of this clonotype. The genes are TRBV7-6 and TRBJ1-1; D not resolved. The CDR3 sequence is 15 residues long. Germline loops: CDR1 SGHVS, CDR2 FNYEAQ. Deletions cut 6 bases from V and 0 bases from J, with 14 bases between. CDR3 coding DNA: TGTGCCAGCAGTCCACGGCCGGATATGAACACTGAAGCTTTCTTT. This sequence encodes CASSPRPDMNTEAFF.